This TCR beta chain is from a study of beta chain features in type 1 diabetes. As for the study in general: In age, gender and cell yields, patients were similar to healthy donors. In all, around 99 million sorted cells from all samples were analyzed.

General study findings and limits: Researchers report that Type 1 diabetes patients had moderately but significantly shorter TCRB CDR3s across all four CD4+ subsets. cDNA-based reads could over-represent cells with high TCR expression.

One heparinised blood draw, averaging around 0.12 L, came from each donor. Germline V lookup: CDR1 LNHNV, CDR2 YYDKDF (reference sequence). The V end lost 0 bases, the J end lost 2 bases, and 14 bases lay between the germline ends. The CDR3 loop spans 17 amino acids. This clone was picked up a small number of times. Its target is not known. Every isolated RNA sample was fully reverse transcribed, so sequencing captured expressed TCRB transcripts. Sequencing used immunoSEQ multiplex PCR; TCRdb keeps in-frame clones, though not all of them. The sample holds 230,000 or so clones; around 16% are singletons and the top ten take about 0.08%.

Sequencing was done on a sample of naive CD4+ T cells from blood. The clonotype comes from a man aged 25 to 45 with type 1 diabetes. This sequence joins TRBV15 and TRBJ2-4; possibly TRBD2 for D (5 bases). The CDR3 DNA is TGTGCCACCAGCAGAGAGGCTAGCAGTTTTACCAAAAACATTCAGTACTTC. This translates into CATSREASSFTKNIQYF.